These 32 T cell receptor beta chains originate from one sample sequenced in a study of T-cell memory formation after mild COVID-19. TCRdb reprocessed the 5' RACE reads via MiXCR and lists one record per CDR3 protein. The sample holds approximately 480,000 distinct CDR3 sequences; roughly 18% are singletons and the top ten take over 9%. Sequencing input: PBMCs or a T cell subset sorted from them (not recorded which). The receptors derive from an adult woman who had mild COVID-19 (a few samples of this study predate the infection). Cell type and time point are not known.

This clonotype was seen only a few times. The gene calls are TRBV24-1 and TRBJ2-3; D could derive from TRBD1 or TRBD2 (5 bases each). Germline CDR1 is KGHDR and CDR2 is SFDVKD. The CDR3 has 17 residues. Trimming cost V 2 bases and J 4 bases, with 18 bases left between them. CDR3 DNA sequence: TGTGCCACCAGTGATTCAGGCCGGGACCTACCCCCAGATACGCAGTATTTT. It yields the protein CATSDSGRDLPPDTQYF.

This clonotype was detected a few times. The genes are TRBV7-3 and TRBJ2-1; TRBD1 aligns across 10 bases. CDR3 length: 12 amino acids. Trimming removed 4 bases from V and 12 bases from J; junction bases left unmatched: 3. Germline V gene data show CDR1 as SGHTA and CDR2 as FQGTGA. CDR3 bases: TGTGCCAGCAGCTCCCGGACAGGGGGGCAGTTCTTC. Its protein product is CASSSRTGGQFF.

The gene calls are TRBV2 and TRBJ1-6; D is uncertain. Trimming took 2 bases from V and 11 from J, leaving 7 bases between them. In germline, CDR1 is SNHLY, CDR2 FYNNEI. There are 12 residues in the CDR3. The CDR3 protein is CASSEQRAPLHF. The DNA for the CDR3 is TGTGCCAGCAGTGAACAGCGTGCACCCCTCCACTTT.

This clonotype was found a few times. The J gene is TRBJ1-1, the V gene TRBV6-5, with no clear D. Germline lookup yields CDR1 MNHEY and CDR2 SVGAGI. V lost 0 bases to trimming and J lost 0 bases, with 11 bases between them. The CDR3 totals 16 residues. The CDR3 DNA reads TGTGCCAGCAGTTACTCGACAAGACACATGAACACTGAAGCTTTCTTT. Translation: CASSYSTRHMNTEAFF.

The genes are TRBV7-8 and TRBJ1-4; 7 bases line up with TRBD1. The CDR3 covers 15 residues. The trim removed 5 bases at V and 7 bases at J, leaving 10 bases unmatched. CDR1 and CDR2 from the germline V gene are SGHVS and FQNEAQ. The CDR3, as DNA: TGTGCCAGCAGCCCTAACAGGGGCGGGAGTGAAAAACTGTTTTTT. Residues: CASSPNRGGSEKLFF.

The chain has TRBV20-1 and TRBJ2-1, with a weak D call TRBD1 (6 bases). The CDR3 is 16 residues long. The germline V and J ends were trimmed by 5 bases and 4 bases, with 21 bases remaining between them. Germline CDR1 reads DFQATT; CDR2 reads SNEGSKA (reference sequence). CDR3 coding DNA: TGCAGTGCTCCCCCGCTGGGAACAGGGTTGTACAATGAGCAGTTCTTC. Amino acids: CSAPPLGTGLYNEQFF.

This clonotype came up a few times. The J gene is TRBJ2-1, the V gene TRBV6-1, with 9 bases lining up with TRBD1. The CDR3 covers 15 residues. The J segment lost 5 bases and the V segment lost 2 bases, leaving 4 bases of the junction unmatched. CDR1 MNHNS and CDR2 SASEGT come from the germline V gene. The DNA of the CDR3 is TGTGCCAGCAGTGAACCCGGGACAGGGAACAATGAGCAGTTCTTC. Translation: CASSEPGTGNNEQFF.

This clonotype was seen more than once but under ten times. The gene calls are TRBV29-1 and TRBJ2-7; 9 nucleotides match TRBD2. Losses at the gene ends were 7 bases for V and 7 bases for J; bases not matched to a gene: 11. This CDR3 comprises 13 residues. Per the germline V gene, CDR1 is SQVTM and CDR2 is ANQGSEA. In DNA form, the CDR3 reads TGCAGCGCGAGGGCTAGCGGGGAAGGAGAGCAGTACTTC. Protein product: CSARASGEGEQYF.

This clonotype was detected a few times. This sequence joins TRBV6-2 or TRBV6-3 and TRBJ2-1; 14 nucleotides agree with TRBD2. Germline loops: CDR1 MNHEY, CDR2 SVGEGT. The CDR3 runs 18 residues. The V gene end was trimmed by 0 bases and the J gene end by 3 bases; junction bases not matched to a gene: 4. In DNA form, the CDR3 reads TGTGCCAGCAGTTACTCGAGACTAGCGGGAGGGGTCTACAATGAGCAGTTCTTC. It is translated as CASSYSRLAGGVYNEQFF.

This clonotype appeared a few times. The J gene is TRBJ2-3, the V gene TRBV7-9; 11 nucleotides agree with TRBD2. The V and J ends lost 5 bases and 4 bases, in that order; junction bases with no gene match: 8. CDR1 is SEHNR, CDR2 FQNEAQ, per germline (reference sequence). This CDR3 has 16 amino acids. The CDR3 is CASSEVAGGLSDTQYF. The DNA for the CDR3 is TGTGCCAGCAGCGAGGTAGCGGGGGGGCTCTCAGATACGCAGTATTTT.

A few counts support this clonotype. V usage is TRBV12-3 or TRBV12-4 and J usage is TRBJ1-1, with TRBD1 identical over 8 bases. J gave up 4 bases and V 6 bases, and 10 bases lay outside the gene matches. CDR3 length: 15 residues. The CDR3 DNA reads as TGTGCCAGCAGCCCGCTGACAGGGGTGAGCACTGAAGCTTTCTTT. The encoded protein is CASSPLTGVSTEAFF.

This clonotype was counted ten times or more. J is TRBJ1-1 and V is TRBV28, with 10 positions matching TRBD1. The CDR3 has 14 amino acids. CDR1 and CDR2 (germline): MDHEN, SYDVKM. J lost 3 bases, V lost 5 bases, and 3 bases had no gene match. CDR3 coding DNA: TGTGCCAGCAGTCCGGGACAGGGGTACACTGAAGCTTTCTTT. Residues: CASSPGQGYTEAFF.

The chain couples TRBV10-3 to TRBJ2-2; TRBD1 aligns across 8 bases. After removal of 4 bases from V and 0 bases from J, the junction contained 1 base not matched to a gene. The CDR3 length is 15 residues. From germline, CDR1 is ENHRY and CDR2 SYGVKD. The CDR3 region has the DNA TGTGCCATCAGTGCGGACAGGGCGAACACCGGGGAGCTGTTTTTT. It yields the protein CAISADRANTGELFF.

This rearrangement joins TRBV12-3 or TRBV12-4 to TRBJ2-7; 12 bases line up with TRBD2. V lost 5 bases, J lost 6 bases, and 8 bases stayed unmatched. This CDR3 is 15 amino acids long. CDR3: CASSPRPGLAGEQYF. The DNA for the CDR3 is TGTGCCAGCAGTCCCCGACCGGGACTAGCGGGCGAGCAGTACTTC.

The rearrangement joins TRBV20-1 to TRBJ2-1; 7 positions agree with TRBD2. V was clipped by 0 bases and J by 3 bases; unmatched bases: 11. This CDR3 spans 17 amino acids. Germline assignment: CDR1 DFQATT and CDR2 SNEGSKA (reference sequence). The CDR3: CSARDLLGGVLYNEQFF. The CDR3 DNA sequence: TGCAGTGCTAGAGACCTTCTGGGGGGGGTCCTCTACAATGAGCAGTTCTTC.

This clonotype appeared a few times. The J gene is TRBJ2-7, the V gene TRBV7-9; TRBD1 aligns across 9 bases. The CDR3 spans 14 residues. Trimming took 1 base from V and 5 from J; bases not matched to a gene: 3. Germline V gene data show CDR1 as SEHNR and CDR2 as FQNEAQ (reference sequence). CDR3 region: CASSLGQGDHEQYF. For the CDR3, the DNA is TGTGCCAGCAGCTTAGGACAGGGGGACCACGAGCAGTACTTC.

The J gene is TRBJ2-3, the V gene TRBV30; TRBD2 aligns across 9 bases. The germline CDR1 and CDR2 sequences are GTSNPN and SVGIG (reference sequence). This CDR3 comprises 13 residues. V gave up 5 bases and J gave up 1 base; unmatched junction bases: 1. CDR3 protein: CAWQRGGTDTQYF. The CDR3 nucleotides are TGTGCCTGGCAGCGGGGGGGCACAGATACGCAGTATTTT. Supplemented by reference TRBV30 and TRBJ2-3, the full variable domain reads SQTIHQWPATLVQPVGSPLSLECTVEGTSNPNLYWYRQAAGRGLQLLFYSVGIGQISSEVPQNLSASRPQDRQFILSSKKLLLSDSGFYLCAWQRGGTDTQYFGPGTRLTVL.

In its sample, this clonotype was seen many times. The chain is built from TRBV7-8 and TRBJ2-1; tentative D call: TRBD2 (7 bases). Germline V gene sequence: CDR1 SGHVS, CDR2 FQNEAQ. Trimming cost V 3 bases and J 8 bases, with 11 bases left between them. The CDR3 consists of 13 residues. The CDR3 DNA follows: TGTGCCAGCAGCTTGGTGGGGGGGCATGAGCAGTTCTTC. Its translation is CASSLVGGHEQFF. The whole variable domain, filled in from reference TRBV7-8 and TRBJ2-1, reads GAGVSQSPRYKVAKRGQDVALRCDPISGHVSLFWYQQALGQGPEFLTYFQNEAQLDKSGLPSDRFFAERPEGSVSTLKIQRTQQEDSAVYLCASSLVGGHEQFFGPGTRLTVL.

This clonotype was counted many times. This chain links TRBV5-1 with TRBJ2-5; 8 nucleotides line up with TRBD1. J gave up 4 bases and V 3 bases, and 5 bases lay outside the gene matches. Looked up from germline, CDR1 is SGHRS and CDR2 is YFSETQ. CDR3 size: 14 residues. CDR3 sequence: CASSYPGQAETQYF. CDR3 sequence (DNA): TGCGCCAGCAGCTACCCGGGACAGGCAGAGACCCAGTACTTC.

The chain is built from TRBV5-1 and TRBJ1-2, with 10 bases identical to TRBD1. With V trimmed by 3 bases and J by 7 bases, 9 bases remained unmatched. CDR1 and CDR2 from the germline V gene are SGHRS and YFSETQ. The CDR3 extends over 15 amino acids. The CDR3: CASSSDPGQGSGYTF. The CDR3 DNA sequence: TGCGCCAGCAGCTCGGACCCGGGACAGGGGTCTGGCTACACCTTC.

The CDR3 sequence: CSARYGDTDTQYF. Here the CDR3 DNA reads TGCAGTGCTAGGTACGGAGACACAGATACGCAGTATTTT. The chain couples TRBV20-1 to TRBJ2-3, with no clear D. The CDR3 is made up of 13 amino acids. Germline V gene sequence: CDR1 DFQATT, CDR2 SNEGSKA (reference sequence). V was pared by 3 bases and J by 2 bases, with 9 bases between.

This rearrangement joins TRBV12-3 or TRBV12-4 to TRBJ2-2; TRBD1 aligns across 7 bases. The CDR3 consists of 15 residues. V shed 5 bases and J 5 bases; nucleotides not matched to a gene: 8. For the CDR3, the DNA is TGTGCCAGCAGTAATGAGGGGGCTTATACCGGGGAGCTGTTTTTT. It is translated as CASSNEGAYTGELFF.

V usage is TRBV12-3 or TRBV12-4 and J usage is TRBJ2-3; 14 nucleotides match TRBD2. The junction had 6 bases not matched to a gene; V was cut back by 5 bases and J by 2 bases. The CDR3 covers 17 residues. CDR3 amino acids: CASSPGLAGVATDTQYF. For the CDR3, the DNA is TGTGCCAGCAGTCCGGGACTAGCGGGAGTTGCCACAGATACGCAGTATTTT.

V usage is TRBV5-1 and J usage is TRBJ2-3; 11 bases are shared with TRBD2. Losses at the gene ends were 5 bases for V and 2 bases for J; bases not matched to a gene: 4. The CDR3 contains 15 residues. From germline, CDR1 is SGHRS and CDR2 YFSETQ. The CDR3 coding sequence is TGCGCCAGCAGTCGACTAGCGGGATACACAGATACGCAGTATTTT. Its translation: CASSRLAGYTDTQYF.

V is TRBV12-3 or TRBV12-4 and J is TRBJ2-7, with 7 bases fitting TRBD2. The CDR3 has 16 amino acids. The V gene end was trimmed by 6 bases and the J gene end by 3 bases; junction bases not matched to a gene: 14. In nucleotides, the CDR3 is TGTGCCAGCAGCCCTCGGGGCGCGGGGAGGGGCTACGAGCAGTACTTC. Translated, it gives CASSPRGAGRGYEQYF.

The J gene is TRBJ1-2, the V gene TRBV9, with 7 bases matching TRBD1. The ends lost 3 bases at V and 9 bases at J; junction bases unmatched: 5. CDR1 and CDR2 (germline): SGDLS, YYNGEE. The CDR3 extends over 12 amino acids. The CDR3 nucleotides read TGTGCCAGCAGCGCTGGGACAGCGAGCTACACCTTC. It is translated as CASSAGTASYTF.

The chain joins TRBV7-9 to TRBJ2-4; either TRBD1 or TRBD2 may supply D (5 bases each). V was cut by 5 bases and J by 9 bases, with 26 bases left in between. CDR1 is SEHNR and CDR2 is FQNEAQ in the germline V gene (reference sequence). The CDR3 contains 17 residues. In DNA, the CDR3 is TGTGCCAGCAGCAGACAAAACGTGGGGCAGGCTCGGGGCATTCAGTACTTC. Amino acids: CASSRQNVGQARGIQYF.

The chain uses TRBV24-1 and TRBJ2-2; 7 bases agree with TRBD2. CDR1 and CDR2 from the germline V gene are KGHDR and SFDVKD. This CDR3 is built from 16 residues. Germline trimming cut 1 base from V and 4 bases from J; bases unmatched to any gene: 5. CDR3 loop: CATSDLTLAATGELFF. CDR3 coding DNA: TGTGCCACCAGTGATTTAACCCTAGCGGCCACCGGGGAGCTGTTTTTT.

This clonotype was found many times. V is TRBV10-2 and J is TRBJ2-2; 7 bases align to TRBD2. Germline loops: CDR1 WSHSY, CDR2 SAAADI. The CDR3 loop spans 16 amino acids. V lost 4 bases, J lost 6 bases, and 11 bases stayed unmatched. DNA for the CDR3: TGCGCCAGCAGTGCAAGCGGGGCGCTACTCGCCGGGGAGCTGTTTTTT. Translation gives CASSASGALLAGELFF.

V gene TRBV2 combines with J gene TRBJ2-3; 7 positions match TRBD1. Trimming removed 4 bases from V and 1 base from J; junction bases left unmatched: 2. The germline V gene has CDR1 SNHLY and CDR2 FYNNEI. The CDR3 covers 14 residues. CDR3 DNA: TGTGCCAGCAGTGCTACAGGGGGCACAGATACGCAGTATTTT. Amino acid sequence: CASSATGGTDTQYF.

The sample holds a few counts of this clonotype. This rearrangement joins TRBV20-1 to TRBJ1-1, with TRBD1 matching 9 bases. J gave up 5 bases and V 1 base, and 14 bases lay outside the gene matches. The CDR3 has 17 amino acids. Germline V gives CDR1 DFQATT, CDR2 SNEGSKA (reference sequence). CDR3 amino acids: CSARVQGARSPGTEAFF. The CDR3 DNA reads as TGCAGTGCTAGAGTACAGGGGGCGCGATCACCGGGGACTGAAGCTTTCTTT.

The CDR3 region has the DNA TGTGCCAGCAGCCCTCCGGGGGCTGGCACAGATACGCAGTATTTT. Protein product: CASSPPGAGTDTQYF. The chain recombines TRBV28 with TRBJ2-3, with D possibly called TRBD1 or TRBD2 (6 bases each). The CDR3 consists of 15 residues. V lost 6 bases to trimming and J lost 1 base, with 14 bases between them. Per germline, CDR1 MDHEN and CDR2 SYDVKM. The whole variable domain, filled in from reference TRBV28 and TRBJ2-3, reads DVKVTQSSRYLVKRTGEKVFLECVQDMDHENMFWYRQDPGLGLRLIYFSYDVKMKEKGDIPEGYSVSREKKERFSLILESASTNQTSMYLCASSPPGAGTDTQYFGPGTRLTVL.